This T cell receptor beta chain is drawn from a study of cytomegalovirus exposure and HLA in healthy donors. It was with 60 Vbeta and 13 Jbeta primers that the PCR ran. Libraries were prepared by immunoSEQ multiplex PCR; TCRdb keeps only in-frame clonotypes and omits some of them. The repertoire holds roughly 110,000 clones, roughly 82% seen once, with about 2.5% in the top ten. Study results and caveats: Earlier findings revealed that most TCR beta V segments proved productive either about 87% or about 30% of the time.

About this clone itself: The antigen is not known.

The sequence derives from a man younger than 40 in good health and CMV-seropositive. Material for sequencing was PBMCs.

CDR3 protein: CASSLFRSGGSNEQFF. The CDR3 coding sequence is TGTGCCAGCAGCTTATTCAGGAGCGGGGGGTCCAATGAGCAGTTCTTC. The gene calls are TRBV7-8 and TRBJ2-1; 9 bases agree with TRBD2. From germline, CDR1 is SGHVS and CDR2 FQNEAQ. The CDR3 has 16 amino acids. With V trimmed by 2 bases and J by 6 bases, 8 bases remained unmatched.